This T cell receptor beta chain was recovered during a study of cytomegalovirus exposure and HLA in healthy donors. Study observations and caveats: A missense DCLRE1C variant was associated with V- and J-gene trimming of TCR beta chains in a later analysis, and an independent cohort replicated the association.

PCR amplification relied on 60 Vbeta primers (plus 13 Jbeta primers). Profiling relied on immunoSEQ multiplex PCR, and the TCRdb table lists in-frame clones only, not all of them. The sample lists roughly 150,000 clones; 70% to 90% were seen once. Deletions cut 7 bases from V and 3 bases from J, with 17 bases between. Germline CDR1 reads SGHTA; CDR2 reads FQGNSA. The CDR3 loop spans 15 amino acids. Details on this clone: As yet, its antigen is unknown.

The sample consisted of PBMCs. This TCR was sampled from a male donor in good health and CMV-seronegative. The chain employs TRBV7-2 and TRBJ2-3; D may be TRBD2 (5 bases). CDR3 loop: CASTWELARTDTQYF. In nucleotides, the CDR3 is TGTGCCAGCACCTGGGAGCTAGCTAGGACAGATACGCAGTATTTT. Using reference TRBV7-2 and TRBJ2-3 for the parts outside the CDR3, the full variable domain is GAGVSQSPSNKVTEKGKDVELRCDPISGHTALYWYRQSLGQGLEFLIYFQGNSAPDKSGLPSDRFSAERTGGSVSTLTIQRTQQEDSAVYLCASTWELARTDTQYFGPGTRLTVL.